The subject of this entry is one T cell receptor (beta chain). The antigen remains unidentified. Assay used: immunoSEQ multiplex PCR; TCRdb lists only in-frame clones, some missing. Of around 2.1 million clones detected, about 93% appear once; the ten largest clones hold over 1.5%. This specimen comes from a study of shared clonotypes between healthy human individuals. Naivety among CD8 cells was defined by CD45RO negativity and positive CCR7 selection, thereby excluding terminally differentiated effector memory CD45RA+ cells. Study-wide points: Four donors shared approximately 5% of their naive CD4 clonotypes.

The CDR3 has 12 amino acids. The rearrangement uses TRBV21-1 and TRBJ2-2; TRBD1 was called by the table and not checked on the DNA. TRBV21-1 is a pseudogene locus. This receptor was identified in a man younger than 35 in good health. Some clones in this sample may be carry-over from other donors' samples. The sequencing input was naive CD8+ T cells from PBMCs. CDR3 sequence reads: CASRYPRGELFF. DNA of the CDR3: TGTGCCAGCAGATATCCCAGAGGGGAGCTGTTTTTT.